Described below is a single T cell receptor beta chain sequence and its context. This sample was included in a study of blood T cell repertoires in COVID-19. About the study: Donors in the United States, Italy and Spain gave samples during acute or convalescent COVID-19. From T cells, B-cell-depleted T cells, or PBMCs came the material, which was cDNA or gDNA.

Under the authors' procedure: By means of reference gene primer amplification, nucleated cell counts were estimated. Measured with immunoSEQ multiplex PCR; TCRdb has only the in-frame clones, and not every one. The V and J calls and the clone size are those of that table, but D and trimming were determined from the DNA. The sample lists more than 250,000 clones; about 90% were seen once. This CDR3 contains 11 residues. The V and J ends lost 3 bases and 9 bases respectively, with 6 bases between them. Sequencing was done on a sample of peripheral blood. This TCR was recovered from a woman in her 30s who had recovered from COVID-19. The chain combines TRBV12-3 or TRBV12-4 with TRBJ1-5, with D perhaps matching TRBD1 (5 bases). The CDR3, as DNA: TGTGCCAGCAGTTTTCAGGGGCCCCAGCATTTT. Translated: CASSFQGPQHF.